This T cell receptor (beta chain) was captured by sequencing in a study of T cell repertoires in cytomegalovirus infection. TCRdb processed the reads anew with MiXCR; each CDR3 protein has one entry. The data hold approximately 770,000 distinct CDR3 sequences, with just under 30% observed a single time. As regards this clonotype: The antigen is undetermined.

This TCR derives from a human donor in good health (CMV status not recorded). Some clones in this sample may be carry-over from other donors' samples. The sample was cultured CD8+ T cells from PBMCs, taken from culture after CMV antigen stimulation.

CDR3 loop: CAISDPDRGALSYEQYF. The CDR3 coding sequence is TGTGCCATCAGTGACCCGGACAGGGGGGCTCTGAGCTACGAGCAGTACTTC. This chain links TRBV10-3 with TRBJ2-7; 10 bases match TRBD1. Germline V gene sequence: CDR1 ENHRY, CDR2 SYGVKD. The CDR3 totals 17 residues. Germline trimming cut 3 bases from V and 3 bases from J; bases unmatched to any gene: 11.